These T cell receptor beta chains were read from a single sample in a study of blood T cell repertoires in COVID-19. Generated by immunoSEQ multiplex PCR, the TCRdb table keeps only in-frame clones and is missing some. The sample contains a few hundred thousand clones, roughly 87% of which appear only once. Sequencing was done on a sample of PBMCs or T cells enriched from blood (not recorded which). All receptors come from a woman in her 30s who had recovered from COVID-19. Both conserved end residues are part of each CDR3.

j_call	v_call	cdr3_aa
TRBJ1-1	TRBV2	CASSPRLNGGSEAFF
TRBJ1-4	TRBV2	CASRPDTSTNEKLFF
TRBJ2-5	TRBV20-1	CSASSRGETQYF
TRBJ2-4	TRBV28	CASSRTGLAKNIQYF
TRBJ2-7	TRBV6-5	CASRPGHRYEQYF
TRBJ1-3	TRBV28	CASSPPGTGVSIYF
TRBJ2-3	TRBV5-6	CASSFGSTDTQYF
TRBJ2-7	TRBV9	CASSPPRAGGSYEQYF
TRBJ2-1	TRBV3-1/TRBV3-2	CASRSSGNNEQFF
TRBJ2-7	TRBV18	CASSPAGDRGYEQYF
TRBJ1-1	TRBV2	CASSEGSQGETEAFF
TRBJ2-2	TRBV30	CAWGRTGHTGELFF
TRBJ2-7	TRBV5-6	CASSTRTRNYEQYF
TRBJ2-5	TRBV5-6	CASSLVGTPGETQYF
TRBJ1-1	TRBV18	CASSLKGPGQGAPEAFF
TRBJ1-2	TRBV28	CASSLGRGGYTF
TRBJ1-1	TRBV7-9	CASSFKQGTEAFF
TRBJ1-5	TRBV3-1/TRBV3-2	CASSQGGRGTNQPQHF
TRBJ2-1	TRBV28	CASSFPQGHEQFF
TRBJ1-1	TRBV5-1	CASSSGQGLNTEAFF
TRBJ2-3	TRBV28	CASRRTGTDTQYF
TRBJ2-3	TRBV7-8	CASSSSAGTDTQYF
TRBJ1-1	TRBV16	CASSHPGDGQTEAFF
TRBJ1-1	TRBV30	CAWSVHGSNTEAFF
TRBJ2-3	TRBV29-1	CSVAGPSGGTDTQYF
TRBJ2-7	TRBV6-4	CASSGRGRLATVYEQYF
TRBJ1-4	TRBV4-2	CASSQATGTGVLKRDEKLFF
TRBJ1-2	TRBV11-2	CASSPGGRGLSYGYTF
TRBJ2-5	TRBV5-1	CASSAGRNQETQYF
TRBJ1-3	TRBV3-1/TRBV3-2	CASSRTVSGNTIYF
TRBJ1-3	TRBV28	CASSTFRDRGSGNTIYF
TRBJ2-2	TRBV2	CASSEGQGFAELFF
TRBJ2-3	TRBV3-1/TRBV3-2	CASSQLGGTHPQNTQYF
TRBJ1-3	TRBV19	CASSIRTQGLSGNTIYF
TRBJ2-7	TRBV9	CASSPGTASYEQYF
TRBJ1-3	TRBV6-5	CASSTGRGLGNTIYF
TRBJ2-7	TRBV11-2	CASSRAAGEQYF
TRBJ1-6	TRBV5-6	CASSLETGTNSPLHF
TRBJ1-5	TRBV15	CATSRDQLSFQPQHF
TRBJ2-3	TRBV27	CASGQSNGLAGMTDTQYF
TRBJ1-2	TRBV19	CASSPADTIYGYTF
TRBJ2-3	TRBV15	CATSRDLGQGTDTQYF
TRBJ2-2	TRBV28	CASSLGGGNTGELFF
TRBJ1-4	TRBV25-1	CASSDPVRYGEKLFF
TRBJ1-2	TRBV11-2	CASSTGTHGYTF
TRBJ2-5	TRBV7-9	CASSPTGQVRKTQYF
TRBJ2-3	TRBV10-3	CAIRGLAGGDTQYF
TRBJ2-7	TRBV7-8	CASSPPRDRAYEQYF
TRBJ2-2	TRBV10-2	CASSALATGELFF